This T cell receptor beta chain was observed in a study of blood T cell repertoires in COVID-19 (dated by TCRdb to the early 2020s). At the level of the whole study: Samples from collaborators originated in the United States, Italy and Spain and spanned both the acute and convalescent phases of COVID-19. The prospective study material was composed of cDNA or gDNA derived from T cells, B-cell-depleted T cells, or PBMCs. The dataset comprised deeply sampled blood TCRbeta repertoires from subjects exposed to, actively infected with, or recovered from COVID-19. A freely available public database, intended as a resource for researchers studying the immune response to SARS-CoV-2, is where the repertoires were released. Samples were obtained from the ongoing ImmuneRACE study (first 160 participants) and from 950 to 1,500 subjects provided by 6 global collaborators. Sample metadata almost always included a de-identified subject ID, COVID-19 status, age in years and sex. Where available, HLA class I and class II types were obtained from metadata supplied by the sample provider rather than from assay-based typing.

Each collaborating institution followed its own protocols to collect whole blood in K2EDTA tubes. For TCRbeta analysis, collaborators shipped samples as frozen whole blood, isolated PBMCs, or DNA extracted from either of those sample types. V is cut back by 1 base and J by 7 bases, with 6 bases in the junction unmatched. Measured from the cysteine to the phenylalanine, the CDR3 is 15 residues long. CDR3 DNA is the only sequence kept; it has 45 bases, read in frame from the first base. CDR1 and CDR2 are read off the germline V gene as LGHNA and YNFKEQ. Results the study describes overall, beyond this receptor: The amount of clinical and demographic metadata varied by source and participant and was provided uncurated.

Points on this clone: No antigen is known for it. It has no much larger one-base neighbor in the sample; base qualities were not kept.

TCRbeta CDR3 regions were amplified from genomic DNA by means of the immunoSEQ Assay, a bias-controlled multiplex PCR. As for the original processing: The number of nucleated cells in each sample was estimated from the amplification of reference gene primers within the assay. Sequence reads were collapsed and filtered to measure the absolute abundance of every unique TCRbeta CDR3 rearrangement. For each sample, productive Simpson clonality was calculated as the square root of Simpson's diversity index over productive rearrangements. TCRdb re-hosts the immuneACCESS table, in-frame sequences only. Its copies lack some clones; in the studies checked, an unresolved V gene accounts for under half of them, and the cause for the rest is not known. That table supplies the V and J calls and clone size; D and trimming were determined from the DNA. The sample table records 150,000 to 250,000 clones; about 80% of these occur just once. The ten largest clones add up to 6.9% of the sample.

The sequence is built from TRBV4-2 and TRBJ2-5, with 10 bases in between that match TRBD2. The source of this sequence is a human donor with acute or convalescent COVID-19. The donor label of this sample is uncertain. The sequencing input was peripheral blood. The CDR3: CASSQVQAGGGTQYF. The nucleotides read TGTGCCAGCAGCCAAGTGCAAGCGGGAGGGGGGACCCAGTACTTC.